What follows are 17 T cell receptor beta chains derived from one specimen sequenced in a study of T cells after yellow fever vaccination. A single record per CDR3 protein comes from TCRdb applying MiXCR to the 5' RACE reads. The data hold about 550,000 distinct CDR3 sequences, with under 25% observed a single time. The sample consisted of PBMCs, taken 15 days after the yellow fever booster vaccination. Receptors were obtained from a man aged 30 to 39 who received the YFV17D yellow fever vaccine.

This clonotype was observed a single time. At one boundary the junction diverges from the germline segment, which might be a read error. The chain links TRBV20-1 to TRBJ2-7; 9 positions match TRBD2. Germline assignment: CDR1 DFQATT and CDR2 SNEGSKA (reference sequence). The CDR3 runs 16 residues. CDR3 amino acids: CCARDYRASGIYEQYF. CDR3 coding DNA: TGCTGTGCTAGAGATTATCGAGCTAGCGGGATCTACGAGCAGTACTTC.

There are a few counts of this clonotype. The chain carries TRBV14 and TRBJ1-2; D unclear. The CDR3 contains 14 residues. V dropped 5 bases and J dropped 2 bases, with 12 bases sitting between them. The germline V gene has CDR1 SGHDN and CDR2 FVKESK. CDR3 in amino acids: CASSTRGQNYGYTF. DNA of the CDR3: TGTGCCAGCAGCACAAGAGGGCAGAACTATGGCTACACCTTC.

This clonotype has more than one count but fewer than ten. Here the CDR3 reads CSARGEGAVGRADTQYF. In DNA, the CDR3 is TGCAGTGCTAGAGGTGAAGGAGCGGTCGGGAGGGCTGATACGCAGTATTTT. The chain uses TRBV20-1 and TRBJ2-3, with 8 nucleotides matching TRBD2. The CDR3 runs to 17 residues. J lost 6 bases, V lost 1 base, and 15 bases had no gene match. The germline V gene encodes CDR1 DFQATT and CDR2 SNEGSKA (reference sequence).

The sample holds a few counts of this clonotype. V gene TRBV20-1 combines with J gene TRBJ2-2; 13 nucleotides match TRBD2. This CDR3 region has 16 residues. V lost 3 bases to trimming and J lost 7 bases; unmatched junction nucleotides: 8. Per germline, CDR1 DFQATT and CDR2 SNEGSKA (reference sequence). The CDR3 DNA reads TGCAGTGCTAGTACTAGCGGGAGGGCCAGAAGCGGGGAGCTGTTTTTT. Encoded protein: CSASTSGRARSGELFF.

The chain is built from TRBV20-1 and TRBJ2-1; TRBD1 is a possible D gene (6 bases). Germline CDR1 is DFQATT and CDR2 is SNEGSKA (reference sequence). The V end lost 1 base, the J end lost 4 bases, and 8 bases lay between the germline ends. The CDR3 covers 13 residues. The CDR3 coding sequence is TGCAGTGCTAGAGTCGACAGGTACAATGAGCAGTTCTTC. As protein: CSARVDRYNEQFF.

The chain is built from TRBV7-3 and TRBJ2-1, with D possibly being TRBD1 or TRBD2 (5 bases each). The CDR3 extends over 15 amino acids. V gave up 1 base and J gave up 9 bases, with 16 bases separating them. CDR1 SGHTA and CDR2 FQGTGA come from the germline V gene. The CDR3 protein is CASSLSRDPSAEQFF. The CDR3, as DNA: TGTGCCAGCAGCTTAAGCCGGGACCCTTCGGCTGAGCAGTTCTTC.

The chain uses TRBV28 and TRBJ2-7, with a possible D match to TRBD2 (6 bases). Trimming pared 6 bases from V and 3 bases from J, leaving 12 bases between. The CDR3 has 13 amino acids. Germline V gene sequence: CDR1 MDHEN, CDR2 SYDVKM. CDR3 region: CASRRGGYYEQYF. CDR3 nucleotide sequence: TGTGCCAGCAGACGAGGAGGGTACTACGAGCAGTACTTC. Supplemented by reference TRBV28 and TRBJ2-7, the full variable domain reads DVKVTQSSRYLVKRTGEKVFLECVQDMDHENMFWYRQDPGLGLRLIYFSYDVKMKEKGDIPEGYSVSREKKERFSLILESASTNQTSMYLCASRRGGYYEQYFGPGTRLTVT.

The chain carries TRBV3-1 and TRBJ1-5, with D maybe TRBD1 (5 bases). Trimming stripped 2 bases from V and 7 bases from J, with 9 bases between. This CDR3 contains 13 residues. Looked up from germline, CDR1 is LGHDT and CDR2 is YNNKEL (reference sequence). The CDR3 DNA reads TGTGCCAGCAGCCAAAGGGGTGGGCAGCCCCAGCATTTT. This encodes CASSQRGGQPQHF.

The chain joins TRBV12-3 or TRBV12-4 to TRBJ2-3, with TRBD2 matching over 13 bases. Trimming at V came to 7 bases and at J to 2 bases, leaving 3 bases not matched to a gene. The CDR3 contains 15 residues. The CDR3 DNA reads TGTGCCAGCATACTAGCGGGAGGGGTCACAGATACGCAGTATTTT. Protein sequence: CASILAGGVTDTQYF.

This clonotype appeared a few times. The chain links TRBV29-1 to TRBJ2-1, with TRBD2 as a possible D gene (6 bases). This CDR3 is built from 15 residues. Between the trimmed V and J ends, which lost 5 bases and 1 base, there was a span of 15 bases. Germline CDR1 SQVTM, CDR2 ANQGSEA. The CDR3 region is CSVREGLLSYNEQFF. DNA for the CDR3: TGCAGCGTTAGAGAGGGACTTTTATCCTACAATGAGCAGTTCTTC.

The chain couples TRBV29-1 to TRBJ1-1; 12 nucleotides align to TRBD1. The V gene end was trimmed by 6 bases and the J gene end by 1 base; junction bases not matched to a gene: 3. The CDR3 is made up of 14 amino acids. Germline assignment: CDR1 SQVTM and CDR2 ANQGSEA. The CDR3 bases are TGCAGCGTGGGACAGGGGGCAGGGAACACTGAAGCTTTCTTT. Residues: CSVGQGAGNTEAFF.

The J gene is TRBJ2-2, the V gene TRBV10-1; perhaps TRBD1 as D (5 bases). CDR3 size: 16 residues. Germline values: CDR1 WNHNN, CDR2 SYGVQD (reference sequence). Trimming removed 6 bases at V and 3 bases at J, with 17 bases between. Here the CDR3 reads CASSIWGPNHTGELFF. The CDR3 coding sequence is TGCGCCAGCAGCATCTGGGGCCCGAACCACACCGGGGAGCTGTTTTTT.

This chain connects TRBV20-1 to TRBJ2-6; weak D call: TRBD1 (6 bases). Germline V gene data show CDR1 as DFQATT and CDR2 as SNEGSKA (reference sequence). The CDR3 sequence is 14 residues long. The ends were cut back, 6 bases at V and 3 bases at J, with 12 bases in the middle. CDR3 DNA sequence: TGCAGTGCGTTAACAGGGTTTGGGGCCAACGTCCTGACTTTC. Its translation: CSALTGFGANVLTF.

This rearrangement joins TRBV7-9 to TRBJ1-4; tentatively, D is TRBD1 (5 bases). Trimming left V 5 bases short and J 13 bases short, with 17 bases between. The germline V gene has CDR1 SEHNR and CDR2 FQNEAQ (reference sequence). This CDR3 comprises 13 residues. CDR3 region: CASSQFGGEALFF. DNA of the CDR3: TGTGCCAGCAGCCAATTCGGGGGTGAAGCACTGTTTTTT.

This clonotype was observed a few times. This chain uses TRBV29-1 with TRBJ2-3; 11 bases agree with TRBD2. The CDR3 is made up of 21 amino acids. V dropped 6 bases and J dropped 8; count of bases not matched to a gene: 31. CDR1 and CDR2 from the germline V gene are SQVTM and ANQGSEA. CDR3 sequence reads: CSVVRVVWGGAGTSGGGTQYF. The CDR3, as DNA: TGCAGCGTGGTCCGGGTTGTGTGGGGGGGTGCCGGGACTAGCGGAGGAGGTACGCAGTATTTT.

This rearrangement joins TRBV12-3 or TRBV12-4 to TRBJ1-5; D perhaps matches TRBD1 (5 bases). The V gene lost 7 bases and the J gene lost 2 bases, with 15 bases spanning the gap. The CDR3 is 15 residues long. The CDR3 is CASTTRVVGNQPQHF. The CDR3, as DNA: TGTGCCAGCACCACCAGGGTCGTAGGCAATCAGCCCCAGCATTTT.

The chain carries TRBV20-1 and TRBJ1-4; D not certain. Germline-derived CDR1 and CDR2 are DFQATT and SNEGSKA (reference sequence). The CDR3 runs 14 residues. The V and J ends lost 0 bases and 7 bases respectively, with 12 bases between them. The DNA for the CDR3 is TGCAGTGCTAGAGATCGGCGGGGTGGTGAAAAACTGTTTTTT. Its translation is CSARDRRGGEKLFF.